Below, 2 T cell receptor beta chains from the same sample are listed, as sequenced in a study of blood T cells in healthy people across ages. Through a sample-barcoded 5' primer and a J-beta primer mix, a second PCR was run for roughly 7 to 11 cycles. TCRdb processed the 5' RACE reads anew with MiXCR; each CDR3 protein has one entry. The sample lists 650,000 or so distinct CDR3 sequences, around 50% occurring once. Sequences were obtained from blood. These receptors were collected from a woman older than 75 in good health.

This clonotype has more than one count but fewer than ten. This chain connects TRBV29-1 to TRBJ1-2; the D is unclear. The CDR3 loop spans 14 amino acids. Germline values: CDR1 SQVTM, CDR2 ANQGSEA. The ends were cut back, 3 bases at V and 1 base at J, with 12 bases in the middle. CDR3 sequence reads: CSVDLTQSNYGYTF. CDR3 coding DNA: TGCAGCGTTGATCTAACGCAGAGTAACTATGGCTACACCTTC.

This clonotype was observed at least ten times. The chain links TRBV30 to TRBJ2-3, with 8 bases lining up with TRBD2. V shed 4 bases and J 6 bases; nucleotides not matched to a gene: 12. The CDR3 covers 15 residues. CDR1 and CDR2 (germline): GTSNPN, SVGIG (reference sequence). CDR3 nucleotides: TGTGCCTGGACCTATAGCGGGGCCCCCCAGGATACGCAGTATTTT. As protein: CAWTYSGAPQDTQYF.